This T cell receptor (beta chain) was profiled in a study of T-cell memory formation after mild COVID-19 (dated by TCRdb to 2020 to 2022). In terms of the full investigation: TCR sequence clusters from the two donors were largely donor specific. Longitudinal TCRalpha and TCRbeta repertoire sequencing tracked T-cell clones expanding and contracting after mild COVID-19 in two donors. Two young, previously healthy adult volunteers, one female and one male, were included in the cohort.

This clonotype was recorded a few times. This clone's antigen is unknown. There are no base qualities to consult, and no much larger clone falls within one base. Ficoll-Paque density gradient centrifugation was the method used to isolate PBMCs. Paper-wide results and their limitations: SARS-CoV-2 specificity was not confirmed for the second-wave clones peaking on day 37. Clones that contracted from day 15 to 85 showed balanced CD4/CD8 phenotypes, whereas a second wave of clones that expanded from day 15 to 37 leaned towards CD4+. Only a couple of mild cases were covered by the study, and larger cohorts that include severe cases with pre-infection samples were considered necessary. Contracting CD4+ clones were found mainly in CM and EM memory subsets, while CD8+ clones were enriched in EMRA. The detection of some responding clones in pre-infection memory suggests that pre-existing cross-reactive memory T cells joined the SARS-CoV-2 response.

The trim is 4 bases for V and 16 bases for J, with a gap of 20 bases between the germline ends. CDR1 and CDR2, looked up from the germline V gene, are SGHVS and FQNEAQ. From cysteine to phenylalanine, the CDR3 is 13 amino acids long. The CDR3 DNA has 39 bases and is translated from base 1. The sequencing machine was an Illumina NovaSeq 6000. TCRalpha and TCRbeta cDNA libraries were constructed by 5'RACE with constant-segment primers, with sample barcodes and unique molecular identifiers being introduced. Trizol reagent was used to extract RNA from every sample. Libraries were amplified in two PCR steps, with a second sample barcode and Illumina TruSeq adapters added in the second step. Sequencing of libraries was performed on an Illumina NovaSeq with 2 x 150 bp paired-end reads. In the source study's methods: The reads were demultiplexed and collapsed into UMI-guided consensus sequences using migec v1.2.7. Using mixcr v2.1.11, UMI consensuses were aligned to TRA and TRB V and J templates and then assembled into clonotypes. A clonotype was counted as expanded or contracted only when both edgeR and NoisET called the clonotype significant, with the noise models trained on biological replicates. For edgeR calls, the cutoffs were a false discovery rate-adjusted p below 0.01 and a log2 fold-change threshold of 1. PCA with hierarchical clustering of max-normalized trajectories of the 1000 most abundant clonotypes was used as exploratory dynamics analysis. Separately sequenced CD4+ and CD8+ repertoires were used to assign the CD4 or CD8 phenotype of responding clones. The raw public data were reprocessed by TCRdb itself: fastp quality trimming at Q25, MiXCR clonotype calling, in-frame beta chains only. When rows share a CDR3 protein, they turn into one entry using the most common DNA and genes. TCRdb, rather than the study authors, made the V and J calls. Across this sample there are hundreds of thousands of distinct CDR3 sequences, with approximately 18% seen only once. The leading ten clones occupy about 12% of the sample.

The sample was PBMCs or a T cell subset sorted from them (not recorded which). Rearrangement joined TRBV7-8 to TRBJ2-1; the D gene assignment is perhaps TRBD1 or TRBD2, with each matching 6 bases. This TCR was sampled from an adult woman who had mild COVID-19 (a few samples of this study predate the infection). The sample titles of this study are shuffled in the database, so cell type and time point are left out; the donor was told from shared clones. The CDR3 in this case is CASSSRGPGEEFF. The sequenced DNA is TGTGCCAGCAGCTCCCGGGGGCCAGGGGAAGAATTCTTC.